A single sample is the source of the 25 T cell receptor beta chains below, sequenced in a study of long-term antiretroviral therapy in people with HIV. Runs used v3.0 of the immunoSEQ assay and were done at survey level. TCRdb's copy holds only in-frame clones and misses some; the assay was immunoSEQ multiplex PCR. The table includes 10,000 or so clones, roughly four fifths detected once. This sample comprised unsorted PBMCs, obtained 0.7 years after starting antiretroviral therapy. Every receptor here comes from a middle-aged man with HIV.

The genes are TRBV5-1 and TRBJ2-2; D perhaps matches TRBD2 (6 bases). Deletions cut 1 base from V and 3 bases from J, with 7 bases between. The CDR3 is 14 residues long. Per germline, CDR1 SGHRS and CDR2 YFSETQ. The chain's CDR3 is CASSLPSDTGELFF. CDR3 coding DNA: TGCGCCAGCAGCTTGCCTAGCGACACCGGGGAGCTGTTTTTT.

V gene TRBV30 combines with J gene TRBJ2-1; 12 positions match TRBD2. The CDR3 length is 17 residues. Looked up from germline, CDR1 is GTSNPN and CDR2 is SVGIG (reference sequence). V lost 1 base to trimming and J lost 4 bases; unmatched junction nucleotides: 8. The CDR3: CAWSGGTSGSAYNEQFF. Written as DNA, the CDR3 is TGTGCCTGGAGTGGGGGGACTAGCGGGTCCGCATACAATGAGCAGTTCTTC.

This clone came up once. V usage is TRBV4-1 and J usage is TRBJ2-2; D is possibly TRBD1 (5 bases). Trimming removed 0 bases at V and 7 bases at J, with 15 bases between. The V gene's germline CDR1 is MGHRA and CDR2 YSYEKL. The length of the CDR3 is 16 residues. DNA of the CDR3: TGCGCCAGCAGCCAAGACCAGGGCCGGTTAAACGGGGAGCTGTTTTTT. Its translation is CASSQDQGRLNGELFF.

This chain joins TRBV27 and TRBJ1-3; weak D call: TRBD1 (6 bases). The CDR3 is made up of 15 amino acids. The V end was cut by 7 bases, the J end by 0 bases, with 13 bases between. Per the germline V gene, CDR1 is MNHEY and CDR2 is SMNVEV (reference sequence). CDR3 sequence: CASKIQGSSGNTIYF. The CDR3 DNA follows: TGTGCCAGCAAAATACAGGGAAGCTCTGGAAACACCATATATTTT.

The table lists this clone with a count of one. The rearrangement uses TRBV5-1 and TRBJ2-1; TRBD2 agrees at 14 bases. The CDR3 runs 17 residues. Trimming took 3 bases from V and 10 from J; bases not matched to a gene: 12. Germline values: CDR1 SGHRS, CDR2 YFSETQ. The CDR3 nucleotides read TGCGCCAGCAGCTCCGGACTAGCGGGAGGTAAAGGTGGCGAGCAGTTCTTC. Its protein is CASSSGLAGGKGGEQFF.

Written as DNA, the CDR3 is TGTGCCAGCAGCTTCCGGGACTATAATCGCGATGAGCAGTTCTTC. Translating it yields CASSFRDYNRDEQFF. This rearrangement joins TRBV5-6 to TRBJ2-1, with 7 bases fitting TRBD2. From germline, CDR1 is SGHDT and CDR2 YYEEEE. This CDR3 is 15 amino acids long. The ends lost 2 bases at V and 8 bases at J; junction bases unmatched: 10.

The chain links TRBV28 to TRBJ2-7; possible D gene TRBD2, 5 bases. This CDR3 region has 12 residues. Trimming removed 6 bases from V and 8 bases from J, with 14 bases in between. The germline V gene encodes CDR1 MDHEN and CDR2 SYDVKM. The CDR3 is CASSLEEQQQYF. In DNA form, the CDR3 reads TGTGCCAGCAGCCTGGAGGAGCAGCAGCAGTACTTC.

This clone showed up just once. For the CDR3, the DNA is TGTGCCATCAGTGACAAGGGCGGCACAGATACGCAGTATTTT. Residues: CAISDKGGTDTQYF. The V call is TRBV10-3, the J call TRBJ2-3; D unresolved. V lost 3 bases to trimming and J lost 1 base, with 8 bases between them. CDR3 size: 14 residues. Germline V gene data show CDR1 as ENHRY and CDR2 as SYGVKD.

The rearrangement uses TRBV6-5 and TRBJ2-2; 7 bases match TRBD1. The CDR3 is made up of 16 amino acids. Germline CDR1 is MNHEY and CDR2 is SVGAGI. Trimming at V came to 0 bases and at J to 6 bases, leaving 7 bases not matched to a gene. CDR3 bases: TGTGCCAGCAGTTACTCGATTAGCCAGGGGGCCGGGGAGCTGTTTTTT. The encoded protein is CASSYSISQGAGELFF.

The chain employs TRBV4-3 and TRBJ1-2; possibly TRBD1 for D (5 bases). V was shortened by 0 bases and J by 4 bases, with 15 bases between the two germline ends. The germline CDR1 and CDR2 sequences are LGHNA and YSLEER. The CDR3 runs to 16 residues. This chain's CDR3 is CASSQDIAGRRYGYTF. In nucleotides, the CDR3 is TGCGCCAGCAGCCAAGATATCGCGGGGCGCCGCTATGGCTACACCTTC.

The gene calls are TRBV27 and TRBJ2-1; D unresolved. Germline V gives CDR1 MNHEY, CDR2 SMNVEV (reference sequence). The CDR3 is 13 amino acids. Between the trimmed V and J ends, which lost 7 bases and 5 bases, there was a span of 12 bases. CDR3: CASTSNPNNEQFF. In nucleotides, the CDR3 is TGTGCCAGCACCTCGAACCCCAACAATGAGCAGTTCTTC.

The CDR3 sequence: CASSSGTWRTEAFF. The CDR3, as DNA: TGCGCCAGCAGCTCGGGGACCTGGCGGACTGAAGCTTTCTTT. The chain combines TRBV5-1 with TRBJ1-1, with D possibly being TRBD1 (5 bases). Germline V gene data show CDR1 as SGHRS and CDR2 as YFSETQ. V was trimmed by 3 bases and J by 5 bases, leaving 14 bases between them. This CDR3 is 14 amino acids long.

This chain's CDR3 is CASSLIAGEHNEQFF. CDR3 bases: TGTGCCAGCAGCTTAATAGCGGGAGAACACAATGAGCAGTTCTTC. The chain recombines TRBV7-3 with TRBJ2-1; TRBD2 aligns across 9 bases. Germline V lookup: CDR1 SGHTA, CDR2 FQGTGA. J lost 5 bases, V lost 1 base, and 3 bases had no gene match. The CDR3 runs 15 residues.

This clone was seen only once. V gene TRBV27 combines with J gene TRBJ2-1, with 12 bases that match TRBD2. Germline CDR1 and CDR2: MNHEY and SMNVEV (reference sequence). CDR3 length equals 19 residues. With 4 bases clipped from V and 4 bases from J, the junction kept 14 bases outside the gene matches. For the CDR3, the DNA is TGTGCCAGCAGTTCCCCCATGAGACTAGCGGGAGACGGATACAATGAGCAGTTCTTC. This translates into CASSSPMRLAGDGYNEQFF.

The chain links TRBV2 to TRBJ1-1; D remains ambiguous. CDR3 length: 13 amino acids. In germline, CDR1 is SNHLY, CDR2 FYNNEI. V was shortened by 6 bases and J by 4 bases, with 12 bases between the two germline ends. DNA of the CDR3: TGTGCCAGCAGGCGGACGGCCCCCACTGAAGCTTTCTTT. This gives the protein CASRRTAPTEAFF.

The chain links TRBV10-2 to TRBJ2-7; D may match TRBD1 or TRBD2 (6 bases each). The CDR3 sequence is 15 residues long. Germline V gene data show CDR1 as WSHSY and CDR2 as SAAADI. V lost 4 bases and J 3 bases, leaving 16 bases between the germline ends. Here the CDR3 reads CASSGGRGLFYEQYF. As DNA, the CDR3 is TGCGCCAGCAGTGGGGGGCGGGGACTCTTCTACGAGCAGTACTTC.

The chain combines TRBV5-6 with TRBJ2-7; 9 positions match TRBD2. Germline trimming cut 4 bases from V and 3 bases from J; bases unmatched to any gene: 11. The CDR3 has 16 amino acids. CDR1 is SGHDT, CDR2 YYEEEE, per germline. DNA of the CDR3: TGTGCCAGCAGCCTCGCGGGCCTAGCGGGATTCTACGAGCAGTACTTC. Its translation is CASSLAGLAGFYEQYF.

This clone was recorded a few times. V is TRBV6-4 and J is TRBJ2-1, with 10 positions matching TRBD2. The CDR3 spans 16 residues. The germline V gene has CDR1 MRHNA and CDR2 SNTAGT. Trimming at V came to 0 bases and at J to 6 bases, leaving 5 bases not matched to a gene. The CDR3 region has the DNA TGTGCCAGCAGTGACTCATCTAGCGGGGGCTTCAATGAGCAGTTCTTC. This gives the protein CASSDSSSGGFNEQFF.

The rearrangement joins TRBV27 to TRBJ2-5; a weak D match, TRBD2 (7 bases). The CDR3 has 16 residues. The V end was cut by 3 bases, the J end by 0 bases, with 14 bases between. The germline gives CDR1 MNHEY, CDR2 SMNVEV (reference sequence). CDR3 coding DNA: TGTGCCAGCAGTTTGGGGGGGCTGTCGGACCAAGAGACCCAGTACTTC. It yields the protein CASSLGGLSDQETQYF.

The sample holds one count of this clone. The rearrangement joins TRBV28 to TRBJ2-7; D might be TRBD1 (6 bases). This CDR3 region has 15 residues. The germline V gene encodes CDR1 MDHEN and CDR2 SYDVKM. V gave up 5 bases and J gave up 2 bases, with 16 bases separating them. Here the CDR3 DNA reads TGTGCCAGCAGTCCTACAGGGAGAATAGCCTACGAGCAGTACTTC. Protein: CASSPTGRIAYEQYF.

The CDR3 loop is CASSISPGEQETQYF. DNA of the CDR3: TGTGCCAGCAGCATTAGCCCCGGAGAACAAGAGACCCAGTACTTC. The chain uses TRBV9 and TRBJ2-5; D is uncertain. Trimming took off 4 bases at V and 2 bases at J, with 15 bases between the two ends. Germline V lookup: CDR1 SGDLS, CDR2 YYNGEE. The CDR3 is made up of 15 amino acids.

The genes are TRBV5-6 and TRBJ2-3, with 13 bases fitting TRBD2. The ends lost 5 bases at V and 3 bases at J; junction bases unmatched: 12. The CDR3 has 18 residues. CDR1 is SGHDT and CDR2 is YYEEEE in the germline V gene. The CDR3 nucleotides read TGTGCCAGCAGTTCTCTCCTGACTAGCGGGAGGTCTACAGATACGCAGTATTTT. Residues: CASSSLLTSGRSTDTQYF.

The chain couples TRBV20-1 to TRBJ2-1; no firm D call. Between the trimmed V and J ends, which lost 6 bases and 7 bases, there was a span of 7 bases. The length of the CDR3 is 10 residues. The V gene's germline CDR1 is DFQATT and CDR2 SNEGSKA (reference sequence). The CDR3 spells CSARPNEQFF. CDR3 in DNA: TGCAGTGCCCGACCTAATGAGCAGTTCTTC.

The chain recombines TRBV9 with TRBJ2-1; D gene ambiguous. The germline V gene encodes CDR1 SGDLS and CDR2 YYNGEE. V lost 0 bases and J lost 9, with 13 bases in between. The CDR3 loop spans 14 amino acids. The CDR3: CASSVVARLGEQFF. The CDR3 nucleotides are TGTGCCAGCAGCGTAGTAGCTCGATTGGGTGAGCAGTTCTTC.

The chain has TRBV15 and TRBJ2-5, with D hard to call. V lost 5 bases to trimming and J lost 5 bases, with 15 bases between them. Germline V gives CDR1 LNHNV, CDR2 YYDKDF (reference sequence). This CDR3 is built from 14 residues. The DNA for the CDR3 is TGTGCCACCAGCCGCCCGGACGGATCGGAGACCCAGTACTTC. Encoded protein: CATSRPDGSETQYF.